This T cell receptor (beta chain) was recorded in a study of T cell responses to AZD1222 COVID-19 vaccine (dated by TCRdb to about 2021). Describing the broader study: AZD1222 recipients given second doses at about 4 weeks or at about 12 weeks were pooled, since spike-specific TCR depth and breadth were not found to differ between the two schedules. TCR sequencing was performed for 230 to 250 trial participants, of whom roughly 200 were given two doses of AZD1222 and roughly 25 were given two doses of MenACWY control vaccine. Enrollment into the trials was organized by age into subgroups of 18-55, 56-69 and 70-plus years, and those subgroups contained roughly 150, 30 and 60 TCR-sequenced participants, respectively.

CDR1 GTSNPN and CDR2 SVGIG were looked up in the germline V gene (reference sequence). Spanning cysteine to phenylalanine, the CDR3 consists of 11 amino acids. Only the CDR3 portion is preserved as DNA: 33 bases, with reading frame beginning at the first base. Trimming costs V 5 bases and J 2 bases, and their ends lie 6 bases apart. Turning to this clone: Its antigen is still unknown. Per-nucleotide qualities are absent, and no much larger clonotype sits a single base away.

The CDR3 regions of human TCRbeta chains were analyzed by immunosequencing. As for the authors' bioinformatics: TCRs in the repertoires were matched against a reference library of SARS-CoV-2-specific TCRs that had been generated with the MIRA antigen-specificity platform. Breadth was defined as the fraction of unique TCRs that were SARS-CoV-2-associated. Depth was defined as the fraction of total T cells that were SARS-CoV-2-associated. Using the MIRA data, every spike-specific TCR was mapped to the spike region that the TCR reacted to and assigned to either a CD4 or a CD8 class. Log10-transformed breadth and depth values were compared by one-way ANOVA with Sidak's multiple comparisons tests. TCRdb re-hosts the immuneACCESS table, in-frame sequences only. Its copies lack some clones; in the studies checked, an unresolved V gene accounts for under half of them, and the cause for the rest is not known. The V and J calls and the clone size are those of that table, but D and trimming were determined from the DNA. Present in this sample are 150,000 to 200,000 clones, just under 95% of which were seen just once. The ten top clones hold 0.9% of the sample.

The label giving this sample's time point can be read as: baseline before first vaccination. Vaccinee samples came from UK trials COV001 and COV002, including a single-blind randomized controlled phase 2/3 trial of AZD1222 (ChAdOx1 nCoV-19) in healthy adults. Trial participant PBMC samples were collected at day 0 and day 28 after the second dose for TCRbeta chain sequencing. Results and caveats for the whole study, not just this receptor: The whole spike protein was spanned by vaccine-associated CD4 TCRs, and dominant responses were seen in regions 160-218 and 743-854. Reportedly, close to half of the unique spike-specific TCRs recognized epitopes lying outside the regions that are mutated in the B.1.351 and B.1.1.7 variants. Conclusions about previously exposed vaccinees are limited because only 5 or 6 AZD1222 recipients were SARS-CoV-2 seropositive at baseline. Most participants were white British and females outnumbered males, and the authors suggested that clonal diversity may have been underestimated. In the small 56-69-year group, the increase in depth fell short of significance, most likely because of low power. Because no day 14 peak-response samples were available, repertoires were characterized only after the peak T cell response. Spike-specific TCR breadth and depth rose significantly after two AZD1222 doses compared with day 0 and with MenACWY recipients.

This clonotype was sampled from an adult in good health. The sample here was peripheral blood, taken on day 0 of AZD1222 vaccination. The rearranged chain carries TRBV30 and TRBJ1-2; the best D guess is TRBD1, with 5 bases matching. This receptor carries the CDR3 CAWDRNYGYTF. In nucleotide form, the sequence is TGTGCCTGGGACAGAAACTATGGCTACACCTTC.